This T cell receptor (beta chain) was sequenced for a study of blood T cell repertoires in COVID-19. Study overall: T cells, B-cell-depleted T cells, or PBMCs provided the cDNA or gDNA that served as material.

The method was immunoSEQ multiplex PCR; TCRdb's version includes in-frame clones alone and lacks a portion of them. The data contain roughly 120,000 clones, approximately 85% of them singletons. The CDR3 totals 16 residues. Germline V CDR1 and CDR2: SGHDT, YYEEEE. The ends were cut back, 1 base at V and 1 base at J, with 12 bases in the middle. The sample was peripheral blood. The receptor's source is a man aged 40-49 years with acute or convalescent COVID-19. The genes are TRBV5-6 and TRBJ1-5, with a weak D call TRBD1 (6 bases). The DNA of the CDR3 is TGTGCCAGCAGCTTGTTACAGGGTCAAAGCAATCAGCCCCAGCATTTT. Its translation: CASSLLQGQSNQPQHF.